Each of the 17 T cell receptor beta chains below was sequenced from the same sample in a study of blood T cell repertoires in COVID-19. Measured with immunoSEQ multiplex PCR; TCRdb has only the in-frame clones, and not every one. The data show 130,000 to 150,000 clones, about 88% seen once. What was sequenced was peripheral blood. These receptors were taken from a human donor with acute or convalescent COVID-19. The donor label of this sample is uncertain.

The chain recombines TRBV9 with TRBJ2-5; 10 bases align to TRBD1. The CDR3 is 14 amino acids. Germline V gene data show CDR1 as SGDLS and CDR2 as YYNGEE. The trim removed 4 bases at V and 5 bases at J, leaving 5 bases unmatched. CDR3 DNA sequence: TGTGCCAGCAGCCGGGACAGGGGCGCTGAGACCCAGTACTTC. Its protein is CASSRDRGAETQYF.

This chain uses TRBV2 with TRBJ1-5; 8 positions match TRBD1. Trimming took 3 bases from V and 3 from J; bases not matched to a gene: 7. The CDR3 is made up of 16 amino acids. The germline CDR1 and CDR2 sequences are SNHLY and FYNNEI. The CDR3: CASSETPGQDNQPQHF. The DNA for the CDR3 is TGTGCCAGCAGTGAGACCCCGGGACAGGACAATCAGCCCCAGCATTTT. Based on the CDR3 plus reference TRBV2 and TRBJ1-5, the full variable domain is EPEVTQTPSHQVTQMGQEVILRCVPISNHLYFYWYRQILGQKVEFLVSFYNNEISEKSEIFDDQFSVERPDGSNFTLKIRSTKLEDSAMYFCASSETPGQDNQPQHFGDGTRLSIL.

V gene TRBV4-1 combines with J gene TRBJ1-2, with D perhaps TRBD1 (5 bases). This CDR3 spans 16 amino acids. V dropped 1 base and J dropped 3 bases, with 15 bases sitting between them. Germline CDR1 MGHRA, CDR2 YSYEKL. The CDR3 spells CASSQVAGSLDYGYTF. As DNA, the CDR3 is TGCGCCAGCAGCCAAGTGGCAGGGTCTTTGGACTATGGCTACACCTTC.

The gene calls are TRBV27 and TRBJ1-5, with 9 bases aligning to TRBD1. Germline V gene sequence: CDR1 MNHEY, CDR2 SMNVEV (reference sequence). This CDR3 comprises 13 residues. V shed 2 bases, J shed 7 bases, and the junction held 0 bases outside the gene matches. CDR3 loop: CASSLDRGQPQHF. Written as DNA, the CDR3 is TGTGCCAGCAGTTTAGACAGGGGGCAGCCCCAGCATTTT.

V is TRBV7-2 and J is TRBJ2-1; 7 bases are a match to TRBD1. CDR1 is SGHTA, CDR2 FQGNSA, per germline. The junction had 0 bases not matched to a gene; V was cut back by 1 base and J by 0 bases. The CDR3 spans 15 residues. Here the CDR3 DNA reads TGTGCCAGCAGCTTAGAGGGGGCCTCCTACAATGAGCAGTTCTTC. Its protein product is CASSLEGASYNEQFF.

This clone was picked up a small number of times. This rearrangement joins TRBV19 to TRBJ1-3, with unresolved D. The CDR3 has 16 amino acids. CDR1 and CDR2 (germline): LNHDA, SQIVND (reference sequence). Trimming cost V 4 bases and J 1 base, with 14 bases left between them. CDR3 protein: CASSTLGVPSGNTIYF. Written as DNA, the CDR3 is TGTGCCAGTAGTACGCTAGGAGTCCCTTCTGGAAACACCATATATTTT.

This chain connects TRBV12-3 or TRBV12-4 to TRBJ1-3, with D unclear. The CDR3 loop spans 13 amino acids. Trimming pared 6 bases from V and 0 bases from J, leaving 6 bases between. The CDR3 region has the DNA TGTGCCAGCAGGGTGAGCTCTGGAAACACCATATATTTT. This sequence encodes CASRVSSGNTIYF.

V gene TRBV7-9 combines with J gene TRBJ1-5; no clear D. Per the germline V gene, CDR1 is SEHNR and CDR2 is FQNEAQ (reference sequence). Trimming took off 2 bases at V and 3 bases at J, with 8 bases between the two ends. CDR3 length: 14 amino acids. CDR3 coding DNA: TGTGCCAGCAGCTTAACTGGGCCCAATCAGCCCCAGCATTTT. Residues: CASSLTGPNQPQHF. Together with reference TRBV7-9 and TRBJ1-5, the CDR3 gives the full variable domain: DTGVSQNPRHKITKRGQNVTFRCDPISEHNRLYWYRQTLGQGPEFLTYFQNEAQLEKSRLLSDRFSAERPKGSFSTLEIQRTEQGDSAMYLCASSLTGPNQPQHFGDGTRLSIL.

The V and J genes are TRBV5-1 and TRBJ1-1; D gene uncertain. V was clipped by 4 bases and J by 4 bases, with 11 bases between them. Germline CDR1 reads SGHRS; CDR2 reads YFSETQ. The CDR3 contains 13 residues. Written as DNA, the CDR3 is TGCGCCAGCAGCGATTGGAGTCCCACTGAAGCTTTCTTT. This translates into CASSDWSPTEAFF.

This chain uses TRBV27 with TRBJ1-3; 8 bases line up with TRBD1. Germline trimming cut 4 bases from V and 0 bases from J; bases unmatched to any gene: 8. The CDR3 is 17 residues long. Germline CDR1 and CDR2: MNHEY and SMNVEV (reference sequence). CDR3 coding DNA: TGTGCCAGCAGTTCAGGGACAGGACCAAGCTCTGGAAACACCATATATTTT. Protein product: CASSSGTGPSSGNTIYF.

The J gene is TRBJ2-5, the V gene TRBV2, with a tentative D call TRBD2 (5 bases). Germline-derived CDR1 and CDR2 are SNHLY and FYNNEI. V gave up 0 bases and J gave up 4 bases, with 12 bases separating them. The CDR3 is made up of 15 amino acids. The CDR3 DNA is TGTGCCAGCAGTGAAGCTTTCGGCGGGTCAGAGACCCAGTACTTC. Protein product: CASSEAFGGSETQYF.

The genes are TRBV6-2 or TRBV6-3 and TRBJ2-1, with 10 bases matching TRBD2. The CDR3 consists of 17 residues. The V segment lost 2 bases and the J segment 2 bases; nucleotides outside the gene matches: 6. CDR1 is MNHEY and CDR2 is SVGEGT in the germline V gene. Written as DNA, the CDR3 is TGTGCCAGCAGTTACAGAGGAGGACTAGCGGCCTACAATGAGCAGTTCTTC. This sequence encodes CASSYRGGLAAYNEQFF.

The sample holds a few counts of this clone. DNA for the CDR3: TGTGCCAGCAGCTTAATTGGGACAGGGAAATATAATTCACCCCTCCACTTT. This sequence encodes CASSLIGTGKYNSPLHF. The chain joins TRBV7-9 to TRBJ1-6; 9 positions match TRBD1. Unmatched junction bases numbered 6, after V lost 2 bases and J lost 4 bases. This CDR3 contains 17 residues. Germline V gene data show CDR1 as SEHNR and CDR2 as FQNEAQ (reference sequence). The full variable domain, rest sourced from reference TRBV7-9 and TRBJ1-6, is DTGVSQNPRHKITKRGQNVTFRCDPISEHNRLYWYRQTLGQGPEFLTYFQNEAQLEKSRLLSDRFSAERPKGSFSTLEIQRTEQGDSAMYLCASSLIGTGKYNSPLHFGNGTRLTVT.

This chain connects TRBV7-6 to TRBJ2-1; 14 nucleotides agree with TRBD2. Trimming at V came to 4 bases and at J to 8 bases, leaving 13 bases not matched to a gene. The length of the CDR3 is 18 residues. The V gene's germline CDR1 is SGHVS and CDR2 FNYEAQ. CDR3 residues: CASSSEMGLAGAGDEQFF. The CDR3 bases are TGTGCCAGCAGCTCCGAGATGGGACTAGCGGGAGCCGGAGATGAGCAGTTCTTC.

V is TRBV24-1 and J is TRBJ1-2; 9 nucleotides line up with TRBD1. J lost 0 bases, V lost 8 bases, and 3 bases had no gene match. Germline assignment: CDR1 KGHDR and CDR2 SFDVKD. The CDR3 spans 14 residues. CDR3 nucleotide sequence: TGTGCCACCACGGGACAGGGCACTAACTATGGCTACACCTTC. Residues: CATTGQGTNYGYTF.

V and J are TRBV7-3 and TRBJ2-7; TRBD1 aligns across 11 bases. Looked up from germline, CDR1 is SGHTA and CDR2 is FQGTGA. This CDR3 is built from 14 residues. Unmatched junction bases numbered 5, after V lost 5 bases and J lost 5 bases. CDR3 sequence (DNA): TGTGCCAGCAGCCGGACAGGGGGCAGCGACGAGCAGTACTTC. It yields the protein CASSRTGGSDEQYF.

This clone has at least ten counts. The chain carries TRBV2 and TRBJ2-7; TRBD1 is a possible D gene (6 bases). The germline V and J ends were trimmed by 7 bases and 3 bases, with 22 bases remaining between them. The germline V gene has CDR1 SNHLY and CDR2 FYNNEI. The length of the CDR3 is 16 residues. CDR3 amino acids: CASMTPGARGHYEQYV. The CDR3, as DNA: TGTGCCAGCATGACGCCGGGCGCCCGGGGACACTACGAGCAGTACGTC.